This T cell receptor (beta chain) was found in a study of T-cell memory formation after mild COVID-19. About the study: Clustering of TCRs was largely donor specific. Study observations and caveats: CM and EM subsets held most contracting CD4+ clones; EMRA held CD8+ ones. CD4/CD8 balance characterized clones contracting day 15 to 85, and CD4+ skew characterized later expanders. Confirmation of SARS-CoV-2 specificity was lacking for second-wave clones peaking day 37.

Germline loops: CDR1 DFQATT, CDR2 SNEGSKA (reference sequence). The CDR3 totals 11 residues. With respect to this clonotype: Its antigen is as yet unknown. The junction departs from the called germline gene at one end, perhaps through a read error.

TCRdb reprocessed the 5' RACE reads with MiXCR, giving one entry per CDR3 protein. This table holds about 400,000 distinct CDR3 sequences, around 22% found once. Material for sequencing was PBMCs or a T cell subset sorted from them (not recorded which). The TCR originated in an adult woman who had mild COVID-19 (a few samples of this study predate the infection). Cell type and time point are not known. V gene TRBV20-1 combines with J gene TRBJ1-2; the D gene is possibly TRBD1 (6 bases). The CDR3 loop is CGAREGGAYTF. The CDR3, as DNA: TGCGGTGCTAGAGAAGGGGGGGCCTACACCTTC.